The rows below give T cell receptor beta chains drawn from one sample of a study of cytomegalovirus exposure and HLA in healthy donors. Method: immunoSEQ multiplex PCR; TCRdb's copy keeps in-frame clones and lacks some. The repertoire includes some 170,000 clones, 70% to 85% of them detected once, and around 3.4% sits in the top ten. Input material: PBMCs. All receptors come from a woman aged 60-70 years in good health and CMV-seropositive. The CDR3 runs from the conserved cysteine through the conserved F or W. D genes are given only for firm matches. Not all rows give a size; the values are once, few, many and, for expanded clones, a class.

abundance: -; d_gene: TRBD1; v_gene: TRBV28; j_gene: TRBJ2-7; CDR3aa: CASSPHRGSYEQYF; CDR3nt: TGTGCCAGCAGTCCACACAGGGGATCCTACGAGCAGTACTTC
abundance: -; d_gene: -; v_gene: TRBV5-1; j_gene: TRBJ1-5; CDR3aa: CASSLDSSNQPQHF; CDR3nt: TGCGCCAGCAGCTTGGACAGTAGCAATCAGCCCCAGCATTTT
abundance: -; d_gene: TRBD1; v_gene: TRBV28; j_gene: TRBJ1-2; CDR3aa: CASSTGGPHYGYTF; CDR3nt: TGTGCCAGCAGCACAGGGGGCCCCCACTATGGCTACACCTTC
abundance: once; d_gene: -; v_gene: TRBV7-6; j_gene: TRBJ1-5; CDR3aa: CASSSEPFYQPQHF; CDR3nt: TGTGCCAGCAGCTCAGAACCTTTTTATCAGCCCCAGCATTTT
abundance: -; d_gene: -; v_gene: TRBV5-1; j_gene: TRBJ2-7; CDR3aa: CASSLGLSGSYEQYF; CDR3nt: TGCGCCAGCAGCTTAGGCTTATCAGGCTCCTACGAGCAGTACTTC
abundance: -; d_gene: TRBD1; v_gene: TRBV6-5; j_gene: TRBJ2-1; CDR3aa: CASSGTGGIEQFF; CDR3nt: TGTGCCAGCAGTGGGACAGGGGGGATAGAGCAGTTCTTC
abundance: -; d_gene: TRBD2; v_gene: TRBV6-4; j_gene: TRBJ2-2; CDR3aa: CASSVRGGSWEFGELFF; CDR3nt: TGTGCCAGCAGTGTTCGGGGGGGTAGCTGGGAGTTCGGGGAGCTGTTTTTT
abundance: -; d_gene: -; v_gene: TRBV7-8; j_gene: TRBJ1-3; CDR3aa: CASTDQGIAGNTIYF; CDR3nt: TGTGCCAGTACTGATCAGGGGATCGCTGGAAACACCATATATTTT
abundance: few; d_gene: -; v_gene: TRBV19; j_gene: TRBJ2-2; CDR3aa: CASSIWLAGHGELFF; CDR3nt: TGTGCCAGTAGTATATGGCTAGCAGGCCACGGGGAGCTGTTTTTT
abundance: -; d_gene: -; v_gene: TRBV6-1; j_gene: TRBJ1-2; CDR3aa: CASSEAGGSNYGYTF; CDR3nt: TGTGCCAGCAGTGAAGCGGGGGGTTCTAACTATGGCTACACCTTC
abundance: -; d_gene: TRBD2; v_gene: TRBV6-5; j_gene: TRBJ2-3; CDR3aa: CASSYLGLASDTQYF; CDR3nt: TGTGCCAGCAGTTACCTGGGACTAGCATCAGATACGCAGTATTTT
abundance: -; d_gene: TRBD2; v_gene: TRBV7-2; j_gene: TRBJ2-5; CDR3aa: CASTALGGGPQYF; CDR3nt: TGTGCCAGCACGGCCCTCGGGGGGGGGCCCCAGTACTTC
abundance: once; d_gene: TRBD2; v_gene: TRBV27; j_gene: TRBJ2-1; CDR3aa: CASRGAGLAGAYNEQFF; CDR3nt: TGTGCCAGCAGGGGCGCTGGGCTAGCGGGGGCCTACAATGAGCAGTTCTTC
abundance: -; d_gene: -; v_gene: TRBV15; j_gene: TRBJ2-2; CDR3aa: CATLRTPNTGELFF; CDR3nt: TGTGCCACACTGCGGACACCGAACACCGGGGAGCTGTTTTTT
abundance: -; d_gene: TRBD1; v_gene: TRBV5-5; j_gene: TRBJ1-2; CDR3aa: CASRNWAGGDYGYTF; CDR3nt: TGTGCCAGCAGGAACTGGGCAGGGGGCGACTATGGCTACACCTTC
abundance: -; d_gene: TRBD1; v_gene: TRBV7-3; j_gene: TRBJ1-4; CDR3aa: CASSLGTATNEKLFF; CDR3nt: TGTGCCAGCAGCTTAGGGACAGCAACTAATGAAAAACTGTTTTTT
abundance: -; d_gene: TRBD1; v_gene: TRBV30; j_gene: TRBJ1-3; CDR3aa: CAWRKQGARDTIYF; CDR3nt: TGTGCCTGGAGAAAACAGGGGGCGAGGGACACCATATATTTT
abundance: -; d_gene: -; v_gene: TRBV27; j_gene: TRBJ1-2; CDR3aa: CASSTRDNPGYGYTF; CDR3nt: TGTGCCAGCAGTACCCGAGATAACCCGGGGTATGGCTACACCTTC
abundance: -; d_gene: -; v_gene: TRBV4-3; j_gene: TRBJ1-2; CDR3aa: CASSRAQGFNYGYTF; CDR3nt: TGCGCCAGCAGCCGAGCACAGGGATTTAACTATGGCTACACCTTC
abundance: -; d_gene: TRBD1; v_gene: TRBV2; j_gene: TRBJ1-2; CDR3aa: CASRRTGDYGYTF; CDR3nt: TGTGCCAGCAGGCGGACAGGGGACTATGGCTACACCTTC
abundance: -; d_gene: -; v_gene: TRBV30; j_gene: TRBJ1-2; CDR3aa: CAWSVHAPLYGYTF; CDR3nt: TGTGCCTGGAGTGTGCACGCGCCCCTCTATGGCTACACCTTC
abundance: -; d_gene: -; v_gene: TRBV5-1; j_gene: TRBJ2-7; CDR3aa: CASSLGGTPDSYEQYF; CDR3nt: TGCGCCAGCAGCTTGGGGGGGACACCCGATTCCTACGAGCAGTACTTC
abundance: -; d_gene: -; v_gene: TRBV7-9; j_gene: TRBJ2-3; CDR3aa: CASSLFSDSLTQYF; CDR3nt: TGTGCCAGCAGCTTATTCTCGGACTCGCTCACGCAGTATTTT
abundance: -; d_gene: TRBD2; v_gene: TRBV19; j_gene: TRBJ2-1; CDR3aa: CASSIVAPGGAAEQFF; CDR3nt: TGTGCCAGTAGTATAGTCGCCCCGGGGGGGGCTGCTGAGCAGTTCTTC
abundance: -; d_gene: -; v_gene: TRBV7-2; j_gene: TRBJ2-1; CDR3aa: CASSLATGISYNEQFF; CDR3nt: TGTGCCAGCAGCTTAGCGACGGGGATATCCTACAATGAGCAGTTCTTC
abundance: few; d_gene: -; v_gene: TRBV6-6; j_gene: TRBJ2-2; CDR3aa: CASSSRGLNRNGELFF; CDR3nt: TGTGCCAGCAGTTCCCGTGGGCTCAATAGGAACGGGGAGCTGTTTTTT
abundance: -; d_gene: -; v_gene: TRBV19; j_gene: TRBJ1-3; CDR3aa: CASSILRSDTIYF; CDR3nt: TGTGCCAGTAGTATTCTCCGTTCTGACACCATATATTTT
abundance: -; d_gene: -; v_gene: TRBV7-2; j_gene: TRBJ2-7; CDR3aa: CASSLDSGYEQYF; CDR3nt: TGTGCCAGCAGCTTAGACAGCGGCTACGAGCAGTACTTC
abundance: -; d_gene: TRBD2; v_gene: TRBV9; j_gene: TRBJ2-7; CDR3aa: CASSPQGRELFYEQYF; CDR3nt: TGTGCCAGCAGCCCCCAAGGGCGGGAGTTATTCTACGAGCAGTACTTC
abundance: -; d_gene: -; v_gene: TRBV5-6; j_gene: TRBJ2-3; CDR3aa: CASSFTGRADTQYF; CDR3nt: TGTGCCAGCAGCTTTACAGGGCGGGCAGATACGCAGTATTTT
abundance: -; d_gene: TRBD2; v_gene: TRBV5-1; j_gene: TRBJ2-7; CDR3aa: CASSFGTSGGFDYEQYF; CDR3nt: TGCGCCAGCAGCTTCGGGACTAGCGGGGGGTTCGACTACGAGCAGTACTTC
abundance: -; d_gene: -; v_gene: TRBV7-2; j_gene: TRBJ2-5; CDR3aa: CASSLVRVTLETQYF; CDR3nt: TGTGCCAGCAGCTTAGTCAGGGTGACTTTAGAGACCCAGTACTTC
abundance: -; d_gene: TRBD1; v_gene: TRBV9; j_gene: TRBJ1-4; CDR3aa: CASSADRGGYNEKLFF; CDR3nt: TGTGCCAGCAGCGCGGACAGGGGGGGATACAATGAAAAACTGTTTTTT
abundance: -; d_gene: -; v_gene: TRBV19; j_gene: TRBJ2-3; CDR3aa: CASSRAPTGMGTDTQYF; CDR3nt: TGTGCCAGTAGTAGGGCTCCTACAGGGATGGGCACAGATACGCAGTATTTT
abundance: -; d_gene: -; v_gene: TRBV5-1; j_gene: TRBJ2-6; CDR3aa: CASSLAPGTGANGLTF; CDR3nt: TGCGCCAGCAGCTTGGCACCAGGAACTGGGGCCAACGGCCTGACTTTC
abundance: -; d_gene: TRBD2; v_gene: TRBV9; j_gene: TRBJ2-2; CDR3aa: CASSPQREGLGELFF; CDR3nt: TGTGCCAGCAGCCCCCAGCGGGAGGGCCTCGGGGAGCTGTTTTTT
abundance: -; d_gene: TRBD2; v_gene: TRBV10-3; j_gene: TRBJ2-7; CDR3aa: CAISESKLAGGSPYEQYF; CDR3nt: TGTGCCATCAGTGAGTCGAAACTAGCGGGAGGAAGCCCCTACGAGCAGTACTTC
abundance: few; d_gene: TRBD1; v_gene: TRBV7-9; j_gene: TRBJ2-3; CDR3aa: CASSFWTGDGDTQYF; CDR3nt: TGTGCCAGCAGCTTCTGGACAGGGGACGGAGATACGCAGTATTTT
abundance: -; d_gene: -; v_gene: TRBV5-6; j_gene: TRBJ2-7; CDR3aa: CASSLVPAGLYEQYF; CDR3nt: TGTGCCAGCAGCTTGGTCCCCGCTGGCCTCTACGAGCAGTACTTC
abundance: -; d_gene: -; v_gene: TRBV9; j_gene: TRBJ2-7; CDR3aa: CASSVGLSTGSSSYEQYF; CDR3nt: TGTGCCAGCAGCGTAGGTTTATCGACCGGGTCTAGCTCCTACGAGCAGTACTTC
abundance: -; d_gene: TRBD1; v_gene: TRBV28; j_gene: TRBJ1-5; CDR3aa: CASSGSYRDRGFRNQPQHF; CDR3nt: TGTGCCAGCAGTGGCAGTTACCGGGACAGAGGTTTTAGGAATCAGCCCCAGCATTTT